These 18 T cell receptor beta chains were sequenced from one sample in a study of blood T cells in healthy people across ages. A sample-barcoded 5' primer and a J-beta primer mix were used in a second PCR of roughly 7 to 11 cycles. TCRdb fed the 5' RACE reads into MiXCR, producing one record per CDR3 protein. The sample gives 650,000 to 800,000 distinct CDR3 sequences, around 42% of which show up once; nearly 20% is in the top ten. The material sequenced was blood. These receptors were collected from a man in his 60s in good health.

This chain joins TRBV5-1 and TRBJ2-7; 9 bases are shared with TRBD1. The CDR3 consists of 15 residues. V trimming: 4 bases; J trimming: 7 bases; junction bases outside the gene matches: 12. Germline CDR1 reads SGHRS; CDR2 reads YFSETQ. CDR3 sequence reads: CASSEQGAHGGEQYF. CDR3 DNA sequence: TGCGCCAGCAGCGAACAGGGGGCGCACGGTGGTGAGCAGTACTTC. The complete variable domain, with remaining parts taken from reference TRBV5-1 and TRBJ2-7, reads KAGVTQTPRYLIKTRGQQVTLSCSPISGHRSVSWYQQTPGQGLQFLFEYFSETQRNKGNFPGRFSGRQFSNSRSEMNVSTLELGDSALYLCASSEQGAHGGEQYFGPGTRLTVT.

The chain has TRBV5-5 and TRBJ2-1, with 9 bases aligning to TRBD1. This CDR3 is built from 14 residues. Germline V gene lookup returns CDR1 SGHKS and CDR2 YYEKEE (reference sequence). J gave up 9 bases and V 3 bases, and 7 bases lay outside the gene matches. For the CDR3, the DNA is TGTGCCAGCAGCTCCAGCGACAGGGGGGTTGAGCAGTTCTTC. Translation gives CASSSSDRGVEQFF.

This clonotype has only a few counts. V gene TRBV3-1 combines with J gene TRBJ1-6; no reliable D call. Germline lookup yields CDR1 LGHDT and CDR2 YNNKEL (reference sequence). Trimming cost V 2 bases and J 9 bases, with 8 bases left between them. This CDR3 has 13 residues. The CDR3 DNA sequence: TGTGCCAGCAGCCAAACAAAATTTTCACCCCTCCACTTT. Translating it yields CASSQTKFSPLHF.

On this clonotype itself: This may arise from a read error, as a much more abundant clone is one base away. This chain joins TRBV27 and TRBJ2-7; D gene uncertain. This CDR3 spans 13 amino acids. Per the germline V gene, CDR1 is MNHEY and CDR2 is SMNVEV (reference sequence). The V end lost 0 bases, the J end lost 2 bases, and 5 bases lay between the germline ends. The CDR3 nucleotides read TGTGCCAGCAGTTTATCCGTGGCCTACGAGCAGTACTTC. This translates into CASSLSVAYEQYF.

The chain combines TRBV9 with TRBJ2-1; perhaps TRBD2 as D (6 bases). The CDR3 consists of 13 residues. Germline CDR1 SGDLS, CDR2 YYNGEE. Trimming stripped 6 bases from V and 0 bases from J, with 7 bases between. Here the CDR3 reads CASNGGSYNEQFF. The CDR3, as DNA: TGTGCCAGCAACGGGGGCTCCTACAATGAGCAGTTCTTC.

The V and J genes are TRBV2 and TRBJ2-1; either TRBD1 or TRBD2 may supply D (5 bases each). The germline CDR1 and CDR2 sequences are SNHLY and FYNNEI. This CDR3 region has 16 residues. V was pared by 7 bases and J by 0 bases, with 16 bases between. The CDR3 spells CASTRVGTSSYNEQFF. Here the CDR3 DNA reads TGTGCCAGCACCAGGGTAGGGACGAGCTCCTACAATGAGCAGTTCTTC.

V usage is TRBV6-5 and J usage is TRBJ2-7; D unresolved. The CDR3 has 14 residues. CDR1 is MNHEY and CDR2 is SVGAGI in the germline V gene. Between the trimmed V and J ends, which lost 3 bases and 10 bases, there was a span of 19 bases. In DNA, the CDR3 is TGTGCCAGCAGTTATGGGCAGGATATCTCAACCCAGTACTTC. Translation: CASSYGQDISTQYF.

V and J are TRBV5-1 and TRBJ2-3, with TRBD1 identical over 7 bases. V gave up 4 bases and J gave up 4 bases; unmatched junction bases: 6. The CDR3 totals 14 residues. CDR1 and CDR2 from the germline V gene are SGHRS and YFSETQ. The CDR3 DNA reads TGCGCCAGCAGCAAAGGGACAGCACCAGATACGCAGTATTTT. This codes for CASSKGTAPDTQYF.

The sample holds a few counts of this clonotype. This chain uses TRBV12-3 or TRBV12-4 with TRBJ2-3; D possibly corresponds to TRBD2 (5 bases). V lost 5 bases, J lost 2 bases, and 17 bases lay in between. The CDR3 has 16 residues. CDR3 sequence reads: CASSQVGKDFTDTQYF. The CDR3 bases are TGTGCCAGCAGTCAAGTCGGGAAGGACTTCACAGATACGCAGTATTTT.

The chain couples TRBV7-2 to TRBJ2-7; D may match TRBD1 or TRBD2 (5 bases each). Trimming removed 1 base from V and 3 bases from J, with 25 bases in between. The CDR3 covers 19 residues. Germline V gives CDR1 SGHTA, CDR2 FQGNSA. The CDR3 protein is CASSLVGWTGDHTYYEQYF. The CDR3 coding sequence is TGTGCCAGCAGCTTAGTTGGCTGGACCGGGGACCATACGTACTACGAGCAGTACTTC.

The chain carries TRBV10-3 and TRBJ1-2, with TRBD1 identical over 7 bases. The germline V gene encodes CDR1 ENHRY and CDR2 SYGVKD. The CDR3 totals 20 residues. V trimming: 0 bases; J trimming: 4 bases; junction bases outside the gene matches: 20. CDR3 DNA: TGTGCCATCAGTGAGTCAAGGATTGACAGGGTTTTTACGGAACTCTATGGCTACACCTTC. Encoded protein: CAISESRIDRVFTELYGYTF.

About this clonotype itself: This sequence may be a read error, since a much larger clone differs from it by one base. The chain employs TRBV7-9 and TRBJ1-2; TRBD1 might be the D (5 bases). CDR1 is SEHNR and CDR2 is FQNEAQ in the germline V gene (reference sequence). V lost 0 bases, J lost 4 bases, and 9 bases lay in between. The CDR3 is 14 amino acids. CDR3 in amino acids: CASSLAGGIYGYTF. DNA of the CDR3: TGTGCCAGCAGCTTAGCGGGGGGGATCTATGGCTACACCTTC.

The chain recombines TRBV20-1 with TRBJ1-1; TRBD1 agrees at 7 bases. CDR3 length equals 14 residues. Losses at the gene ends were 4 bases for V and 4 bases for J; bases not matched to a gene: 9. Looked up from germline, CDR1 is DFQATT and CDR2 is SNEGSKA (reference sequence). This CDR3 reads CSAIAGTAFTEAFF. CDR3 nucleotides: TGCAGTGCTATCGCCGGGACAGCTTTCACTGAAGCTTTCTTT.

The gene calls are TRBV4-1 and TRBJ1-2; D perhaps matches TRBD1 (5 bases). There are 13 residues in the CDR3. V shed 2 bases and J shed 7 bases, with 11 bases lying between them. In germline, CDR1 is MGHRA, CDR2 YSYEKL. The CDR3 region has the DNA TGCGCCAGCAGCCAACCGGAAGGGGTTGGCTACACCTTC. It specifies CASSQPEGVGYTF.

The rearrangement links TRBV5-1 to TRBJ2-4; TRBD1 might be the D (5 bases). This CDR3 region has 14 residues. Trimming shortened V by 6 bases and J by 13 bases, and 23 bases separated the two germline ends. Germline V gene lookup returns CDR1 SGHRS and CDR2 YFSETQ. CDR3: CASTPWQGEDEQYF. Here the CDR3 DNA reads TGCGCCAGCACCCCGTGGCAGGGTGAGGATGAGCAGTACTTC.

CDR3 protein: CSASPTGIYNEQFF. CDR3 bases: TGCAGTGCTAGCCCGACAGGCATATACAATGAGCAGTTCTTC. The chain is built from TRBV20-1 and TRBJ2-1, with a weak D call TRBD1 (6 bases). The V and J ends lost 3 bases and 4 bases respectively, with 13 bases between them. CDR1 and CDR2 from the germline V gene are DFQATT and SNEGSKA (reference sequence). The CDR3 spans 14 residues.

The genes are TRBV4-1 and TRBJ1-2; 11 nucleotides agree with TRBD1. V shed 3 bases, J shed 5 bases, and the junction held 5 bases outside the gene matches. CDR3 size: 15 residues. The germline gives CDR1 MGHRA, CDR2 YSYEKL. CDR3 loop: CASSQAGTGGYGYTF. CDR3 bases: TGCGCCAGCAGCCAGGCCGGGACAGGGGGATATGGCTACACCTTC.

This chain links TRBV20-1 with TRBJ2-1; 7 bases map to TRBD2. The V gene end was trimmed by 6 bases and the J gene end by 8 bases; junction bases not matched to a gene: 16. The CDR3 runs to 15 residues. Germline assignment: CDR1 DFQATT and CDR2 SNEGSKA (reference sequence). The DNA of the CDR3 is TGCAGTGCCAGGGCCCCCAAACTAGCGTTCGATGAGCAGTTCTTC. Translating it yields CSARAPKLAFDEQFF.